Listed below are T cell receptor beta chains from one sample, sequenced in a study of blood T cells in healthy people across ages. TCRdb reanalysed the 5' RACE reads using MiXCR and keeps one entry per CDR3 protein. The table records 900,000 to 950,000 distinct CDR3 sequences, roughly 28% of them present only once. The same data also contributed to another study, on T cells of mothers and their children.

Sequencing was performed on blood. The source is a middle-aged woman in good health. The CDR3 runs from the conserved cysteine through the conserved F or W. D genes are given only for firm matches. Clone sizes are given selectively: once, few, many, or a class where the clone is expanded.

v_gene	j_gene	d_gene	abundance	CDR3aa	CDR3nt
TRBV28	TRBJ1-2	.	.	CASRVRTNYGYTF	TGTGCCAGCAGAGTACGGACTAACTATGGCTACACCTTC
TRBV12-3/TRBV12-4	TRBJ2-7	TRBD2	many	CASTNSGGAVYEQYF	TGTGCCAGCACCAATAGCGGGGGGGCAGTCTACGAGCAGTACTTC
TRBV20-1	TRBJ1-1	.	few	CSARKGVNTEAFF	TGCAGTGCTAGGAAGGGGGTGAACACTGAAGCTTTCTTT
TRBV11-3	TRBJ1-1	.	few	CASSLKRGTEAFF	TGTGCCAGCAGCTTGAAGCGGGGCACTGAAGCTTTCTTT
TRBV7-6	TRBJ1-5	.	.	CASSLSGARDQPQHF	TGTGCCAGCAGCTTATCAGGGGCGAGAGATCAGCCCCAGCATTTT
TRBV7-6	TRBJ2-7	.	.	CASSLALGEKFYEQYF	TGTGCCAGCAGCTTAGCGCTAGGCGAGAAATTCTACGAGCAGTACTTC
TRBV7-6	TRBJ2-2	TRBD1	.	CASSLGRGRTGELFF	TGTGCCAGCAGCTTAGGCAGGGGGCGGACCGGGGAGCTGTTTTTT
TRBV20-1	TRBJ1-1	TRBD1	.	CSAYRGGTGHTEAFF	TGCAGTGCTTACAGGGGAGGAACGGGGCACACTGAAGCTTTCTTT
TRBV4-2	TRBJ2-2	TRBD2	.	CASSPRVGLAGGNTGELFF	TGTGCCAGCAGCCCCAGAGTGGGACTAGCGGGGGGAAACACCGGGGAGCTGTTTTTT
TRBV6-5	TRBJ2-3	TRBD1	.	CASSYSLMTGGTDTQYF	TGTGCCAGCAGTTACTCACTAATGACAGGGGGCACAGATACGCAGTATTTT
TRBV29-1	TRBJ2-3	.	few	CSVELRAQTDTQYF	TGCAGCGTTGAACTCAGGGCCCAAACAGATACGCAGTATTTT
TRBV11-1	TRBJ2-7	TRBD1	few	CASGWGQTSSYEQYF	TGTGCCAGCGGCTGGGGACAGACGAGCTCCTACGAGCAGTACTTC
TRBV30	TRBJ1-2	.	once	CAWSVVRNYGYTF	TGTGCCTGGAGTGTTGTGCGGAACTATGGCTACACCTTC
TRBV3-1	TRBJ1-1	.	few	CASSQARGSTEAFF	TGTGCCAGCAGCCAAGCTCGGGGGAGCACTGAAGCTTTCTTT
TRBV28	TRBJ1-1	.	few	CASSVPGLMNTEAFF	TGTGCCAGCAGCGTGCCGGGGCTGATGAACACTGAAGCTTTCTTT
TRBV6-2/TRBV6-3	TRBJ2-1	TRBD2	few	CASSYSPGGNEQFF	TGTGCCAGCAGTTACTCTCCGGGGGGCAATGAGCAGTTCTTC
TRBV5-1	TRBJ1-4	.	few	CASSLEGVRGEKLFF	TGCGCCAGCAGCTTGGAAGGGGTGAGGGGTGAAAAACTGTTTTTT
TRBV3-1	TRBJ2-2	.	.	CASSHGRELFF	TGTGCCAGCAGCCACGGCCGGGAGCTGTTTTTT
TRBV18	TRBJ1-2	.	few	CASSPVEEYYGYTF	TGTGCCAGCTCACCGGTAGAGGAGTACTATGGCTACACCTTC
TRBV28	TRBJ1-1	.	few	CASIRGRGLRTGNTEAFF	TGTGCCAGCATTCGGGGCCGCGGCCTCAGGACGGGGAACACTGAAGCTTTCTTT
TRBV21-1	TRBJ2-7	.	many	CASSKGFLRYEQYF	TGTGCCAGCAGCAAAGGTTTCCTCCGCTACGAGCAGTACTTC
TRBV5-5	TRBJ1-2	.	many	CASSPTGLSNYGYTF	TGTGCCAGCAGCCCTACAGGACTCTCTAACTATGGCTACACCTTC
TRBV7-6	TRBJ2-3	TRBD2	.	CASSWAGGRDTQYF	TGTGCCAGCAGCTGGGCCGGGGGGAGAGATACGCAGTATTTT
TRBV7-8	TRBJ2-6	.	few	CASSLIRQDRSGANVLTF	TGTGCCAGCAGCTTAATCCGGCAGGACCGCTCTGGGGCCAACGTCCTGACTTTC
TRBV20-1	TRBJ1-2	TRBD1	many	CSARVLPGQGFRSYGYTF	TGCAGTGCTAGAGTACTACCGGGACAGGGATTCAGATCCTATGGCTACACCTTC
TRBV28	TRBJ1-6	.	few	CASRPFRGGNSPLHF	TGTGCCAGCAGGCCTTTCAGGGGAGGGAATTCACCCCTCCACTTT
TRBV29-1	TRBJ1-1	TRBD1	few	CSVYRDRNTEAFF	TGCAGCGTGTACCGGGACAGGAACACTGAAGCTTTCTTT
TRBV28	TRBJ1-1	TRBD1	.	CASSHRGKGEAFF	TGTGCCAGCAGTCACAGGGGGAAGGGGGAAGCTTTCTTT
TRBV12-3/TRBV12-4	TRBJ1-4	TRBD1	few	CASSPQTGRNEKLFF	TGTGCCAGCAGTCCCCAGACAGGGCGGAATGAAAAACTGTTTTTT
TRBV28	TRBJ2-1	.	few	CASSLGTFNEQFF	TGTGCCAGCAGTTTGGGGACTTTCAATGAGCAGTTCTTC
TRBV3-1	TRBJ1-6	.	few	CASSQEPGATLHF	TGTGCCAGCAGCCAGGAGCCAGGTGCGACCCTCCACTTT
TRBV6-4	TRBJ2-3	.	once	CTSSDFGGTDTQYF	TGTACCAGCAGTGACTTTGGAGGCACGGATACGCAGTATTTT
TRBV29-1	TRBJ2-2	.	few	CSVVQHTGELFF	TGCAGCGTTGTACAGCACACCGGGGAGCTGTTTTTT
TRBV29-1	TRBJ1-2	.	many	CSVKGGLGGYTF	TGCAGCGTCAAGGGGGGGCTCGGAGGCTACACCTTC
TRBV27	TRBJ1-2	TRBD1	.	CASSRQGAANYGYTF	TGTGCCAGCAGCCGACAGGGGGCAGCGAACTATGGCTACACCTTC
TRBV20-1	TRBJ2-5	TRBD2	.	CSAWTSGQYF	TGCAGTGCTTGGACTAGCGGGCAGTACTTC
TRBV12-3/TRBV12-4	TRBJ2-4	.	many	CASSLGAGKNIQYF	TGTGCCAGCAGTTTAGGGGCGGGGAAAAACATTCAGTACTTC
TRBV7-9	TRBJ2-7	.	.	CASSLTTDYEQYF	TGTGCCAGCAGCTTGACGACTGACTACGAGCAGTACTTC
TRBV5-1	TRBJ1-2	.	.	CASSLGRPEQGGYTF	TGCGCCAGCAGCTTAGGCCGGCCCGAACAGGGAGGCTACACCTTC
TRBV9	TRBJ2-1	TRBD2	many	CASSARGGVNEQFF	TGTGCCAGCAGCGCCCGCGGGGGGGTCAATGAGCAGTTCTTC
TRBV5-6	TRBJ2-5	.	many	CASSQNEETQYF	TGTGCCAGCAGCCAGAATGAAGAGACCCAGTACTTC
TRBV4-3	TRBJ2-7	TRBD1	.	CASSANRGDYEQYF	TGCGCCAGCAGCGCAAACAGGGGCGACTACGAGCAGTACTTC
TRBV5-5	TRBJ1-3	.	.	CASSLEGISGNTIYF	TGTGCCAGCAGCTTGGAAGGGATCTCTGGAAACACCATATATTTT
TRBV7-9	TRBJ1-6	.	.	CASSLEGVTPLHF	TGTGCCAGCAGCTTAGAGGGGGTTACACCCCTCCACTTT
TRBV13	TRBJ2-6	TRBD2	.	CASSSGGAGANVLTF	TGTGCCAGCAGCTCGGGGGGGGCCGGGGCCAACGTCCTGACTTTC
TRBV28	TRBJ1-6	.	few	CASSANRGRTLHF	TGTGCCAGCAGTGCAAACCGGGGGAGAACCCTCCACTTT
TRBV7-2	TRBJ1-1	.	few	CASSFTLGGAGNTEAFF	TGTGCCAGCAGCTTTACCTTGGGAGGCGCGGGGAACACTGAAGCTTTCTTT
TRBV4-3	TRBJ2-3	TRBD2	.	CASSRQRGRTDTQYF	TGCGCCAGCAGCCGACAGCGGGGTCGCACAGATACGCAGTATTTT
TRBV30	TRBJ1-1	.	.	CASLQVTEAFF	TGTGCCTCCTTACAGGTCACTGAAGCTTTCTTT
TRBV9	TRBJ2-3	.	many	CASSVATDTQYF	TGTGCCAGCAGCGTAGCTACAGATACGCAGTATTTT
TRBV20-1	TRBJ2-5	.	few	CSAPGDPVGETQYF	TGCAGTGCTCCGGGGGACCCCGTGGGGGAGACCCAGTACTTC
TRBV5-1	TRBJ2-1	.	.	CASSLAWSATGNEQFF	TGCGCCAGCAGCTTGGCCTGGTCAGCGACTGGCAATGAGCAGTTCTTC
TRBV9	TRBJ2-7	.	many	CASSTRGGYEQYF	TGTGCCAGCAGCACCCGAGGAGGTTACGAGCAGTACTTC
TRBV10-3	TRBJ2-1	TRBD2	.	CAISESGGGANEQCF	TGTGCCATCAGTGAGTCTGGCGGGGGGGCCAATGAGCAGTGCTTC
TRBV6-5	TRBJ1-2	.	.	CASSYFPPGRGYGYTF	TGTGCCAGCAGTTACTTCCCTCCCGGCAGGGGATATGGCTACACCTTC